This paragraph reports one T cell receptor beta chain. The table came from immunoSEQ multiplex PCR; TCRdb's copy has only in-frame clones and leaves some out. The profile covers some 73,000 clones, with 90% appearing a single time and roughly 0.5% taken by the ten largest. The data stem from a study of OX40 agonist ivuxolimab in advanced cancers. The germline V gene has CDR1 SGHNT and CDR2 YENEEA. Trimming left V 5 bases short and J 5 bases short, with 8 bases between. The CDR3 is 12 residues long. The rearrangement joins TRBV11-3 to TRBJ2-3, with TRBD2 as a possible D gene (5 bases). The sequencing here drew on CD4+ or CD8+ T cells sorted from blood, taken in a trial of the OX40 agonist ivuxolimab. The clonotype comes from an adult with an advanced solid tumor such as melanoma, head and neck, liver or kidney cancer. CDR3 residues: CASSPDLDTQYF. The CDR3 DNA reads as TGTGCCAGCAGCCCGGACTTAGATACGCAGTATTTT.